The 31 T cell receptor beta chains below were found in one sample sequenced in a study of blood T cell repertoires in COVID-19. TCRdb's copy holds only in-frame clones and misses some; the assay was immunoSEQ multiplex PCR. The profile covers 250,000 or so clones, with roughly 80% appearing a single time and roughly 3.4% taken by the ten largest. Input material: peripheral blood. The source is a young woman with acute or convalescent COVID-19.

This clone was recorded a few times. J is TRBJ1-2 and V is TRBV6-5; possibly TRBD1 for D (6 bases). CDR1 is MNHEY and CDR2 is SVGAGI in the germline V gene. The CDR3 is 13 amino acids. The V gene lost 5 bases and the J gene lost 4 bases, with 11 bases spanning the gap. CDR3 coding DNA: TGTGCCAGCAGTACACAGGGTCGCTATGGCTACACCTTC. Amino acid sequence: CASSTQGRYGYTF.

The chain uses TRBV27 and TRBJ1-6, with D possibly matching TRBD1 (5 bases). The CDR3 totals 15 residues. The ends were cut back, 5 bases at V and 3 bases at J, with 11 bases in the middle. The germline CDR1 and CDR2 sequences are MNHEY and SMNVEV (reference sequence). The CDR3 spells CASSPGTHYNSPLHF. The DNA of the CDR3 is TGTGCCAGCAGTCCCGGGACTCACTATAATTCACCCCTCCACTTT.

This clone showed up just a few times. The chain uses TRBV6-2 or TRBV6-3 and TRBJ2-7; D perhaps matches TRBD1 (6 bases). Germline lookup yields CDR1 MNHEY and CDR2 SVGEGT. The CDR3 is made up of 13 amino acids. V dropped 2 bases and J dropped 5 bases, with 10 bases sitting between them. The CDR3 DNA reads as TGTGCCAGCAGTTACAGCGACAGGCACGAGCAGTACTTC. This codes for CASSYSDRHEQYF.

The chain is built from TRBV20-1 and TRBJ1-2; no definite D call. The V gene lost 4 bases and the J gene lost 6 bases, with 9 bases spanning the gap. This CDR3 spans 11 amino acids. Looked up from germline, CDR1 is DFQATT and CDR2 is SNEGSKA (reference sequence). This CDR3 is CSATTLDGYTF. The CDR3 nucleotides are TGCAGTGCTACTACCCTAGATGGCTACACCTTC.

The chain has TRBV27 and TRBJ1-5; no definite D call. Trimming cost V 6 bases and J 3 bases, with 12 bases left between them. This CDR3 is built from 14 residues. Germline V gene sequence: CDR1 MNHEY, CDR2 SMNVEV (reference sequence). CDR3 in DNA: TGTGCCAGCAGCCCCTTGGGCTACAATCAGCCCCAGCATTTT. Translation gives CASSPLGYNQPQHF.

The chain couples TRBV5-6 to TRBJ1-1; 7 nucleotides agree with TRBD1. Per germline, CDR1 SGHDT and CDR2 YYEEEE. The length of the CDR3 is 14 residues. Trimming at V came to 4 bases and at J to 1 base, leaving 4 bases not matched to a gene. CDR3 in amino acids: CASSRGQQNTEAFF. CDR3 nucleotides: TGTGCCAGCAGCAGGGGACAGCAGAACACTGAAGCTTTCTTT.

The rearrangement uses TRBV9 and TRBJ1-6, with TRBD1 matching 9 bases. Trimming removed 0 bases from V and 11 bases from J; junction bases left unmatched: 9. CDR1 is SGDLS, CDR2 YYNGEE, per germline. There are 16 residues in the CDR3. The CDR3 region is CASSVAGQGGLAPLHF. Written as DNA, the CDR3 is TGTGCCAGCAGCGTAGCGGGACAGGGAGGTCTCGCACCCCTCCACTTT.

The gene calls are TRBV6-6 and TRBJ2-7, with 8 nucleotides matching TRBD1. The CDR3 consists of 14 residues. With V trimmed by 6 bases and J by 2 bases, 6 bases remained unmatched. Germline V CDR1 and CDR2: MNHNY, SVGAGI (reference sequence). The CDR3 protein is CASRTAGGTYEQYF. The CDR3 bases are TGTGCCAGCAGGACCGCAGGGGGCACCTACGAGCAGTACTTC.

This clone has a count of ten or more. The CDR3 nucleotides are TGTGCCAGCAGCCACTCGGGGCAGCCCCAGCATTTT. It encodes CASSHSGQPQHF. V gene TRBV6-2 or TRBV6-3 combines with J gene TRBJ1-5; D not certain. CDR1 and CDR2 (germline): MNHEY, SVGEGT. V dropped 6 bases and J dropped 7 bases, with 10 bases sitting between them. The CDR3 runs 12 residues.

This chain uses TRBV28 with TRBJ1-1; the match to TRBD1 covers 7 bases. The germline CDR1 and CDR2 sequences are MDHEN and SYDVKM. The CDR3 runs 14 residues. The trim removed 6 bases at V and 1 base at J, leaving 5 bases unmatched. The CDR3 spells CASSLPGGNTEAFF. In DNA, the CDR3 is TGTGCCAGCAGCCTACCAGGGGGGAACACTGAAGCTTTCTTT.

A word on this clone: In the same sample, other DNA sequences code for this CDR3. The rearrangement uses TRBV6-2 or TRBV6-3 and TRBJ2-1; 9 bases align to TRBD1. This CDR3 is 15 amino acids long. Trimming removed 0 bases from V and 4 bases from J; junction bases left unmatched: 1. CDR1 MNHEY and CDR2 SVGEGT come from the germline V gene. The CDR3 reads CASSYSGQGYNEQFF. CDR3 nucleotides: TGTGCCAGCAGTTACTCGGGACAGGGATACAATGAGCAGTTCTTC.

The chain uses TRBV7-2 and TRBJ1-2, with TRBD1 identical over 9 bases. The CDR3 loop spans 13 amino acids. CDR1 and CDR2 from the germline V gene are SGHTA and FQGNSA. J lost 6 bases, V lost 5 bases, and 4 bases had no gene match. In DNA, the CDR3 is TGTGCCAGCAGCCTCAGACAGGGGGATGGCTACACCTTC. This codes for CASSLRQGDGYTF. The variable domain in full, completed from reference TRBV7-2 and TRBJ1-2, reads GAGVSQSPSNKVTEKGKDVELRCDPISGHTALYWYRQSLGQGLEFLIYFQGNSAPDKSGLPSDRFSAERTGGSVSTLTIQRTQQEDSAVYLCASSLRQGDGYTFGSGTRLTVV.

This chain uses TRBV20-1 with TRBJ2-7, with D possibly matching TRBD2 (5 bases). The CDR3 contains 14 residues. Trimming pared 3 bases from V and 0 bases from J, leaving 12 bases between. The germline V gene encodes CDR1 DFQATT and CDR2 SNEGSKA (reference sequence). The CDR3, as DNA: TGCAGTGCTAGTTCGGGGTTTGGCTCCTACGAGCAGTACTTC. It specifies CSASSGFGSYEQYF.

This clone appeared a single time. The chain combines TRBV6-6 with TRBJ1-2, with 10 bases aligning to TRBD1. The CDR3 is 15 residues long. Germline lookup yields CDR1 MNHNY and CDR2 SVGAGI (reference sequence). J lost 5 bases, V lost 0 bases, and 3 bases had no gene match. In nucleotides, the CDR3 is TGTGCCAGCAGTTACTCGGACAGGGGGGGGTATGGCTACACCTTC. As protein: CASSYSDRGGYGYTF.

The V and J genes are TRBV18 and TRBJ1-1, with 7 bases matching TRBD1. This CDR3 spans 15 amino acids. The V gene's germline CDR1 is KGHSH and CDR2 LQKENI. V was clipped by 0 bases and J by 1 base; unmatched bases: 2. Here the CDR3 reads CASSPPKGANTEAFF. The CDR3, as DNA: TGTGCCAGCTCACCACCGAAGGGGGCGAACACTGAAGCTTTCTTT.

This clone occurred once. This rearrangement joins TRBV5-1 to TRBJ2-2; 12 nucleotides match TRBD2. The V gene's germline CDR1 is SGHRS and CDR2 YFSETQ. V dropped 4 bases and J dropped 5; count of bases not matched to a gene: 6. This CDR3 has 16 amino acids. Here the CDR3 DNA reads TGCGCCAGCAGCCCATGGACTAGCGGGGATACCGGGGAGCTGTTTTTT. Amino acid sequence: CASSPWTSGDTGELFF. The full variable domain, completed using reference TRBV5-1 and TRBJ2-2, is KAGVTQTPRYLIKTRGQQVTLSCSPISGHRSVSWYQQTPGQGLQFLFEYFSETQRNKGNFPGRFSGRQFSNSRSEMNVSTLELGDSALYLCASSPWTSGDTGELFFGEGSRLTVL.

V and J are TRBV4-2 and TRBJ2-7; unclear D gene. V gave up 1 base and J gave up 0 bases, with 13 bases separating them. This CDR3 comprises 16 residues. In germline, CDR1 is LGHNA, CDR2 YNFKEQ. The CDR3 here is CASSQVAVADSYEQYF. CDR3 sequence (DNA): TGTGCCAGCAGCCAAGTTGCTGTCGCAGACTCCTACGAGCAGTACTTC.

V is TRBV2 and J is TRBJ2-3; a possible D gene is TRBD1 (6 bases). There are 18 residues in the CDR3. V lost 6 bases and J 1 base, leaving 23 bases between the germline ends. Germline V gives CDR1 SNHLY, CDR2 FYNNEI. CDR3 nucleotide sequence: TGTGCCAGCAGAAAGGGACACGGGGAGAACTTTCGCACAGATACGCAGTATTTT. Translation: CASRKGHGENFRTDTQYF.

This chain links TRBV9 with TRBJ2-1; 12 positions agree with TRBD2. The CDR3 totals 14 residues. Trimming cost V 3 bases and J 5 bases; bases outside gene matches: 0. Germline CDR1 SGDLS, CDR2 YYNGEE. The CDR3 DNA follows: TGTGCCAGCAGCGGGACTAGCGGGAACAATGAGCAGTTCTTC. It is translated as CASSGTSGNNEQFF.

The rearrangement joins TRBV28 to TRBJ1-1; D possibly corresponds to TRBD1 (6 bases). V gave up 6 bases and J gave up 10 bases, with 15 bases separating them. This CDR3 contains 12 residues. CDR1 is MDHEN and CDR2 is SYDVKM in the germline V gene. Written as DNA, the CDR3 is TGTGCCAGCAGCCTCGGGGGGCGGGTAGCTTTCTTT. Translating gives CASSLGGRVAFF.

This clone was seen at least ten times. V usage is TRBV3-1 (or the pseudogene TRBV3-2) and J usage is TRBJ2-6; 9 bases are a match to TRBD2. The CDR3 runs 17 residues. The germline V gene has CDR1 LGHDT and CDR2 YNNKEL (reference sequence). Unmatched junction bases numbered 3, after V lost 3 bases and J lost 0 bases. The CDR3 sequence is CASSHLAGTSGANVLTF. In DNA, the CDR3 is TGTGCCAGCAGCCACCTAGCGGGAACCTCTGGGGCCAACGTCCTGACTTTC.

This clone was detected once. The gene calls are TRBV2 and TRBJ1-1, with no clear D. V dropped 7 bases and J dropped 3 bases, with 9 bases sitting between them. Germline V CDR1 and CDR2: SNHLY, FYNNEI. The CDR3 totals 12 residues. The CDR3 loop reads CASTVRDTEAFF. CDR3 coding DNA: TGTGCCAGCACCGTGCGGGACACTGAAGCTTTCTTT.

The sample holds one count of this clone. The chain recombines TRBV18 with TRBJ1-2, with D perhaps matching TRBD1 (5 bases). The CDR3 loop spans 15 amino acids. Germline CDR1 reads KGHSH; CDR2 reads LQKENI. Trimming stripped 3 bases from V and 1 base from J, with 12 bases between. Here the CDR3 DNA reads TGTGCCAGCTCACCGTCGCAGGGTCTTAACTATGGCTACACCTTC. As protein: CASSPSQGLNYGYTF.

The V call is TRBV7-2, the J call TRBJ2-1; TRBD2 might be the D (6 bases). The CDR3 has 13 residues. The germline CDR1 and CDR2 sequences are SGHTA and FQGNSA. CDR3 bases: TGTGCGACCGAAAGGTGGCGGGGCAATGAGCAGTTCTTC. Amino acid sequence: CATERWRGNEQFF.

The rearrangement uses TRBV12-5 and TRBJ1-1; a possible D gene is TRBD1 (5 bases). The V gene's germline CDR1 is LGHNT and CDR2 FRNRAP. The CDR3 loop spans 12 amino acids. Trimming took 1 base from V and 8 from J, leaving 8 bases between them. CDR3 protein: CASGLGGHEAFF. CDR3 nucleotides: TGTGCTAGTGGTTTGGGAGGACACGAAGCTTTCTTT.

The CDR3 loop is CASSRPGLAGVETQYF. In DNA form, the CDR3 reads TGCGCCAGCAGCCGGCCGGGACTAGCGGGGGTCGAGACCCAGTACTTC. The chain joins TRBV5-1 to TRBJ2-5; TRBD2 matches at 14 bases. The CDR3 contains 16 residues. V gave up 4 bases and J gave up 5 bases; unmatched junction bases: 7. Germline CDR1 SGHRS, CDR2 YFSETQ.

The chain recombines TRBV10-3 with TRBJ2-7; the match to TRBD1 covers 7 bases. Germline V lookup: CDR1 ENHRY, CDR2 SYGVKD. Trimming cost V 6 bases and J 5 bases; bases outside gene matches: 7. The CDR3 is made up of 13 amino acids. CDR3 loop: CAISVQGIHEQYF. The CDR3 coding sequence is TGTGCCATCAGCGTACAGGGGATCCACGAGCAGTACTTC.

The chain combines TRBV30 with TRBJ2-7; 7 positions match TRBD2. V trimming: 3 bases; J trimming: 6 bases; junction bases outside the gene matches: 11. CDR1 and CDR2 from the germline V gene are GTSNPN and SVGIG (reference sequence). This CDR3 comprises 14 residues. CDR3 sequence (DNA): TGTGCCTGGAGCGTCGGCGGGGGTCAAACCGAGCAGTACTTC. It encodes CAWSVGGGQTEQYF.

The chain has TRBV28 and TRBJ2-5; 10 nucleotides line up with TRBD2. There are 14 residues in the CDR3. The J segment lost 5 bases and the V segment lost 6 bases, leaving 6 bases of the junction unmatched. Germline assignment: CDR1 MDHEN and CDR2 SYDVKM. The CDR3, as DNA: TGTGCCAGCAGCCTTAGCGGGAGGCTGGAGACCCAGTACTTC. This encodes CASSLSGRLETQYF.

This clone was recorded once. The J gene is TRBJ2-7, the V gene TRBV27; the match to TRBD2 covers 7 bases. Germline assignment: CDR1 MNHEY and CDR2 SMNVEV (reference sequence). CDR3 length equals 14 residues. With 6 bases clipped from V and 5 bases from J, the junction kept 10 bases outside the gene matches. The CDR3 reads CASSPIGGVHEQYF. The CDR3 DNA follows: TGTGCCAGCAGCCCCATTGGGGGGGTCCACGAGCAGTACTTC.

The DNA of the CDR3 is TGTGCCAGCAGCTCGGACAGGGGGGAGACCCAGTACTTC. It translates to CASSSDRGETQYF. The V and J genes are TRBV7-8 and TRBJ2-5; 10 bases match TRBD1. The CDR3 has 13 residues. Germline values: CDR1 SGHVS, CDR2 FQNEAQ. V lost 4 bases, J lost 5 bases, and 1 base stayed unmatched.